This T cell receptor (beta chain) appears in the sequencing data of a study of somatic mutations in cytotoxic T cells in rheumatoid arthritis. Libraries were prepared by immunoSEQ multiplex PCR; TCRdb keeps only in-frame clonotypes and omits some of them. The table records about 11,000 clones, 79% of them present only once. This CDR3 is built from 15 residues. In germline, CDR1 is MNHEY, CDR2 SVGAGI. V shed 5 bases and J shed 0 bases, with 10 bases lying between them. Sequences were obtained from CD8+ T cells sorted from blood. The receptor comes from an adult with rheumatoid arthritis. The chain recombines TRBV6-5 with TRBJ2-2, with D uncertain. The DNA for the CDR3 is TGTGCCAGCAGTCGTTACACCGCGAACACCGGGGAGCTGTTTTTT. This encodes CASSRYTANTGELFF.